Sequencing of this T cell receptor (beta chain) was carried out in a study of blood T cell repertoires in COVID-19. Study overall: There were acute and convalescent COVID-19 samples, and they came from the United States, Italy and Spain. Sources were T cells, B-cell-depleted T cells, or PBMCs; the material itself was cDNA or gDNA.

CDR3 length equals 15 residues. The ends were cut back, 6 bases at V and 0 bases at J, with 9 bases in the middle. Looked up from germline, CDR1 is MNHEY and CDR2 is SMNVEV (reference sequence). In the study's own analysis: Estimation of nucleated cell counts relied on the amplification of reference gene primers. Sequenced by immunoSEQ multiplex PCR; TCRdb stores in-frame clones only, minus some. D and trimming were read from the DNA, whereas the V and J calls and clone size are those reported in that table. The profile shows some 460,000 clones, roughly 90% of them singletons. The sequence was collected from a woman aged 25-40 years with acute or convalescent COVID-19. The sample comprised peripheral blood. The chain carries TRBV27 and TRBJ1-6; D ambiguous. CDR3 nucleotide sequence: TGTGCCAGCAGCCACGGTAGCTCCTATAATTCACCCCTCCACTTT. Translated, it gives CASSHGSSYNSPLHF.